This TCR beta chain emerged from a study of T-cell memory formation after mild COVID-19 (TCRdb year 2021). Regarding the research as a whole: Most TCR sequence clusters were specific to one of the two donors. Two young, previously healthy adult volunteers, one female and one male, were included in the cohort. T-cell clones expanding and contracting after mild COVID-19 in two donors were tracked by longitudinal TCRalpha and TCRbeta repertoire sequencing.

Data came from an Illumina NovaSeq 6000. Using 5'RACE with constant-segment primers, TCRalpha and TCRbeta cDNA libraries were constructed, with sample barcodes and unique molecular identifiers added in the process. Trizol reagent was used to extract RNA from every sample. Amplification of the libraries took two PCR steps, and the second step added a second sample barcode plus Illumina TruSeq adapters. Sequencing of the libraries was done on an Illumina NovaSeq, producing 2 x 150 bp paired-end reads. On the authors' methods: The reads were demultiplexed and collapsed into UMI-guided consensus sequences using migec v1.2.7. With mixcr v2.1.11, UMI consensuses were aligned to TRA and TRB V and J templates and assembled into clonotypes. A clonotype was counted as expanded or contracted only if both edgeR and NoisET called the change significant, with noise models trained on biological replicates. For edgeR calls, the cutoffs were a false discovery rate-adjusted p below 0.01 and a log2 fold-change threshold of 1. PCA with hierarchical clustering of max-normalized trajectories of the 1000 most abundant clonotypes was used as exploratory dynamics analysis. Each responding clone was given a CD4 or CD8 phenotype based on the CD4+ and CD8+ repertoires, which had been sequenced separately. TCRdb reran the public reads through fastp at Q25 and MiXCR, keeping productive beta chains. Every CDR3 protein is listed once, alongside the most common genes and DNA of its rows. For this entry, the V and J calls and clone size follow TCRdb and not the study's own pipeline. The sample includes approximately 340,000 distinct CDR3 sequences, with over 10% observed a single time. Over 20% of the sample is held by the ten biggest clonotypes.

V lost 1 base and J lost 5 bases; the stretch between them is 24 bases long. From the cysteine through the phenylalanine, the CDR3 covers 18 amino acids. This entry keeps only the CDR3 DNA: 54 bases, framed from base 1. CDR1 is given as SGHDT and CDR2 as YYEEEE, both from the germline V gene. Study-wide findings and limitations: Balanced CD4/CD8 phenotypes were observed for clones contracting from day 15 to 85, whereas a bias towards CD4+ was observed for a second wave of clones expanding from day 15 to 37. Contracting CD4+ clones appeared mostly in the CM and EM memory subsets, whereas CD8+ clones were enriched in EMRA. The second-wave clones that peaked on day 37 were not confirmed to be SARS-CoV-2 specific. The study covered only a couple of mild cases, and larger cohorts including severe cases with pre-infection samples were considered necessary. Some responding clones were detected in pre-infection memory, which suggested that pre-existing cross-reactive memory T cells had joined the SARS-CoV-2 response.

Ficoll-Paque density gradient centrifugation was used to isolate PBMCs. This clonotype was counted between two and nine times. Its antigen is still unknown. No much larger clone exists at a distance of one base, and base qualities are not known. This receptor chain uses TRBV5-6 and TRBJ2-5, with the D gene possibly TRBD1 or TRBD2, each one fitting 5 bases. This sequence was found in a man between 18 and 29 years old who had mild COVID-19 (a few samples of this study predate the infection). The sample titles of this study are shuffled in the database, so cell type and time point are left out; the donor was told from shared clones. Sample: PBMCs or a T cell subset sorted from them (not recorded which). Read as DNA, the sequence is TGTGCCAGCAGCTTGATACGGGACGTATCCTTAGGCGGGGAGACCCAGTACTTC. This is translated as CASSLIRDVSLGGETQYF.